The 28 T cell receptor beta chains below come from one sample, sequenced in a study of shared clonotypes between healthy human individuals. Only in-frame clones appear in the TCRdb table, and some are missing; sequencing was by immunoSEQ multiplex PCR. Among 1.6 million or so clones listed, roughly 96% were seen once. Sequences were obtained from naive CD4+ T cells sorted from blood. The subset here: CD45RA+ positively selected. These receptors originate from a man aged 25-40 years in good health.

This CDR3 reads CASSQDFTGQLFEQYF. CDR3 coding DNA: TGTGCCAGCAGCCAAGACTTCACGGGACAGCTCTTCGAGCAGTACTTC. The rearrangement links TRBV14 to TRBJ2-7; the match to TRBD1 covers 7 bases. This CDR3 is built from 16 residues. The V segment lost 0 bases and the J segment 6 bases; nucleotides outside the gene matches: 11. CDR1 and CDR2 from the germline V gene are SGHDN and FVKESK.

The chain joins TRBV10-3 to TRBJ2-7, with no clear D. The germline V gene encodes CDR1 ENHRY and CDR2 SYGVKD. Trimming removed 2 bases from V and 1 base from J, with 12 bases in between. The CDR3 runs to 15 residues. The CDR3 loop is CAISEARQRSYEQYF. DNA for the CDR3: TGTGCCATCAGTGAGGCCAGACAACGATCCTACGAGCAGTACTTC.

This clone was detected once. V and J are TRBV18 and TRBJ2-7; TRBD2 aligns across 10 bases. Trimming cost V 1 base and J 2 bases; bases outside gene matches: 5. The CDR3 contains 16 residues. CDR1 and CDR2 (germline): KGHSH, LQKENI. CDR3 nucleotide sequence: TGTGCCAGCTCACCACTCGGGACTAGCGATACCTACGAGCAGTACTTC. Amino acids: CASSPLGTSDTYEQYF.

V is TRBV28 and J is TRBJ1-4; the match to TRBD1 covers 9 bases. The V segment lost 9 bases and the J segment 11 bases; nucleotides outside the gene matches: 10. Germline V gene lookup returns CDR1 MDHEN and CDR2 SYDVKM. The CDR3 consists of 13 residues. CDR3 DNA sequence: TGTGCCAGTGGGACAGGGACCATTGCGAAACTGTTTTTT. Residues: CASGTGTIAKLFF.

Concerning this clone: One end of the junction is discordant with germline, which a read error may explain. The CDR3 region is CASSIWATDEKLFF. The CDR3, as DNA: TGTGCCAGCAGTATATGGGCTACGGATGAAAAACTGTTTTTT. The V and J genes are TRBV28 and TRBJ1-4; D unresolved. The CDR3 is made up of 14 amino acids. Germline-derived CDR1 and CDR2 are MDHEN and SYDVKM. The variable domain in full, with the rest retrieved from reference TRBV28 and TRBJ1-4, is DVKVTQSSRYLVKRTGEKVFLECVQDMDHENMFWYRQDPGLGLRLIYFSYDVKMKEKGDIPEGYSVSREKKERFSLILESASTNQTSMYLCASSIWATDEKLFFGSGTQLSVL.

The sample holds one count of this clone. The chain carries TRBV5-5 and TRBJ2-2, with a possible D match to TRBD2 (7 bases). Germline loops: CDR1 SGHKS, CDR2 YYEKEE (reference sequence). The CDR3 covers 19 residues. The V gene lost 3 bases and the J gene lost 4 bases, with 25 bases spanning the gap. The CDR3 spells CASSSRGGGDLVTTGELFF. As DNA, the CDR3 is TGTGCCAGCAGCTCCCGCGGGGGCGGTGACTTGGTCACCACCGGGGAGCTGTTTTTT.

The gene calls are TRBV5-6 and TRBJ2-3; the match to TRBD2 covers 9 bases. After removal of 3 bases from V and 3 bases from J, the junction contained 2 bases not matched to a gene. CDR3 size: 14 residues. Germline V gives CDR1 SGHDT, CDR2 YYEEEE. DNA for the CDR3: TGTGCCAGCAGCTGGGGACTAGCTACAGATACGCAGTATTTT. It codes for CASSWGLATDTQYF. The full variable domain, its missing parts supplied by reference TRBV5-6 and TRBJ2-3, is DAGVTQSPTHLIKTRGQQVTLRCSPKSGHDTVSWYQQALGQGPQFIFQYYEEEERQRGNFPDRFSGHQFPNYSSELNVNALLLGDSALYLCASSWGLATDTQYFGPGTRLTVL.

The chain has TRBV6-1 and TRBJ2-7; 8 nucleotides line up with TRBD1. The CDR3 length is 14 residues. The trim removed 10 bases at V and 0 bases at J, leaving 8 bases unmatched. Germline CDR1 and CDR2: MNHNS and SASEGT. CDR3 loop: CATYRGFSSYEQYF. The CDR3 DNA follows: TGTGCCACTTACAGGGGGTTCTCCTCCTACGAGCAGTACTTC.

This rearrangement joins TRBV10-3 to TRBJ1-1; D is possibly TRBD1 (6 bases). Germline V gene sequence: CDR1 ENHRY, CDR2 SYGVKD. With 7 bases removed from V and 5 bases from J, the gap between germline ends came to 11 bases. The CDR3 covers 12 residues. The CDR3 reads CAITGEGTEAFF. CDR3 in DNA: TGTGCCATCACAGGGGAGGGGACTGAAGCTTTCTTT.

V is TRBV28 and J is TRBJ1-1; D gene ambiguous. Germline CDR1 MDHEN, CDR2 SYDVKM. The CDR3 length is 13 residues. V lost 1 base and J 5 bases, leaving 8 bases between the germline ends. This chain's CDR3 is CASSLSPGTEAFF. The CDR3 DNA is TGTGCCAGCAGTTTATCACCGGGGACTGAAGCTTTCTTT.

About this clone itself: Its ends do not fully match the called genes, so a read error is possible. This chain connects TRBV5-1 to TRBJ2-1; 12 bases map to TRBD2. In germline, CDR1 is SGHRS, CDR2 YFSETQ. The CDR3 has 11 amino acids. CDR3 DNA: TGCGCCAGCGCAGGACTAGCGGGATTCATCTTC. This codes for CASAGLAGFIF.

The chain employs TRBV19 and TRBJ2-2; 10 bases are a match to TRBD2. The CDR3 extends over 15 amino acids. The ends lost 3 bases at V and 7 bases at J; junction bases unmatched: 5. CDR1 and CDR2 (germline): LNHDA, SQIVND (reference sequence). The CDR3 protein is CASSILAGALGELFF. Here the CDR3 DNA reads TGTGCCAGTAGTATTCTAGCGGGAGCGCTCGGGGAGCTGTTTTTT.

This chain uses TRBV28 with TRBJ1-3, with 8 bases aligning to TRBD1. Per germline, CDR1 MDHEN and CDR2 SYDVKM. This CDR3 contains 16 residues. V dropped 3 bases and J dropped 4; count of bases not matched to a gene: 8. The CDR3 is CASSFYRGSLGNTIYF. The CDR3 nucleotides are TGTGCCAGCAGTTTCTACAGGGGGAGTTTAGGAAACACCATATATTTT.

The chain is built from TRBV19 and TRBJ2-2; 7 bases align to TRBD1. Germline trimming cut 7 bases from V and 4 bases from J; bases unmatched to any gene: 6. CDR3 length: 14 amino acids. Germline CDR1 is LNHDA and CDR2 is SQIVND (reference sequence). CDR3 loop: CASITGVGTGELFF. In DNA form, the CDR3 reads TGTGCCAGTATAACAGGGGTGGGCACCGGGGAGCTGTTTTTT.

This sequence joins TRBV10-2 and TRBJ2-5, with D perhaps matching TRBD2 (6 bases). Germline V gives CDR1 WSHSY, CDR2 SAAADI. The CDR3 contains 14 residues. Between the trimmed V and J ends, which lost 1 base and 3 bases, there was a span of 9 bases. As DNA, the CDR3 is TGCGCCAGCAGTGAGTTAACTAGCAAAGAGACCCAGTACTTC. Its protein is CASSELTSKETQYF.

The chain uses TRBV5-5 and TRBJ2-3, with D uncertain. This CDR3 spans 14 amino acids. Between the trimmed V and J ends, which lost 4 bases and 0 bases, there was a span of 9 bases. CDR1 and CDR2 (germline): SGHKS, YYEKEE (reference sequence). CDR3 nucleotide sequence: TGTGCCAGCAGCCCGACACCAAGCACAGATACGCAGTATTTT. Translating it yields CASSPTPSTDTQYF.

This clone was observed a single time. This chain uses TRBV19 with TRBJ2-7; TRBD2 matches at 12 bases. CDR1 is LNHDA and CDR2 is SQIVND in the germline V gene (reference sequence). This CDR3 is built from 14 residues. V shed 4 bases, J shed 6 bases, and the junction held 4 bases outside the gene matches. CDR3 amino acids: CASSRLAGEGEQYF. CDR3 DNA: TGTGCCAGTAGTAGACTAGCGGGAGAGGGCGAGCAGTACTTC.

V gene TRBV27 combines with J gene TRBJ1-1; no firm D call. Trimming stripped 11 bases from V and 5 bases from J, with 30 bases between. The CDR3 covers 17 residues. Germline V lookup: CDR1 MNHEY, CDR2 SMNVEV (reference sequence). The CDR3 coding sequence is TGTGCCTACACCGGGTCAATCGTTAAGAGGCGAGATACTGAAGCTTTCTTT. Its protein product is CAYTGSIVKRRDTEAFF.

This clone was seen a single time. The chain carries TRBV4-3 and TRBJ1-1; D is ambiguous. Germline CDR1 LGHNA, CDR2 YSLEER. CDR3 length: 13 amino acids. Trimming pared 3 bases from V and 4 bases from J, leaving 9 bases between. In DNA, the CDR3 is TGCGCCAGCAGCCAGAGCATGAGCACTGAAGCTTTCTTT. It yields the protein CASSQSMSTEAFF.

V usage is TRBV2 and J usage is TRBJ2-5; perhaps TRBD1 as D (5 bases). Germline V gene lookup returns CDR1 SNHLY and CDR2 FYNNEI. V lost 2 bases and J lost 2, with 6 bases in between. The CDR3 extends over 13 amino acids. The CDR3 nucleotides are TGTGCCAGCAGTGAATACAGGCAAGAGACCCAGTACTTC. It is translated as CASSEYRQETQYF.

The V gene is TRBV6-5, the J gene TRBJ1-5, with 8 bases matching TRBD1. CDR1 and CDR2 from the germline V gene are MNHEY and SVGAGI. This CDR3 spans 15 amino acids. V was pared by 5 bases and J by 5 bases, with 8 bases of the junction left unmatched. CDR3 DNA: TGTGCCAGCAGTAATTTCGGGACAGGACATCAGCCCCAGCATTTT. It codes for CASSNFGTGHQPQHF.

The CDR3 protein is CASSLAVRGLGEKLFF. The CDR3 DNA reads as TGTGCCAGCAGCTTAGCTGTCAGGGGATTAGGGGAAAAACTGTTTTTT. The V call is TRBV7-6, the J call TRBJ1-4; possibly TRBD1 for D (6 bases). V was trimmed by 0 bases and J by 8 bases, leaving 16 bases between them. In germline, CDR1 is SGHVS, CDR2 FNYEAQ. The CDR3 extends over 16 amino acids. Looking up the rest from reference TRBV7-6 and TRBJ1-4 gives the full variable domain: GAGVSQSPRYKVTKRGQDVALRCDPISGHVSLYWYRQALGQGPEFLTYFNYEAQQDKSGLPNDRFSAERPEGSISTLTIQRTEQRDSAMYRCASSLAVRGLGEKLFFGSGTQLSVL.

This rearrangement joins TRBV6-1 to TRBJ1-5, with TRBD1 matching over 10 bases. The CDR3 has 17 residues. V shed 2 bases and J 1 base; nucleotides not matched to a gene: 5. Germline assignment: CDR1 MNHNS and CDR2 SASEGT. The DNA for the CDR3 is TGTGCCAGCAGTGAATGGGACAGGGGTTTGAGCAATCAGCCCCAGCATTTT. Residues: CASSEWDRGLSNQPQHF.

The chain recombines TRBV12-5 with TRBJ1-2; D remains unclear. CDR1 and CDR2 from the germline V gene are LGHNT and FRNRAP. This CDR3 is built from 19 residues. The V and J ends lost 2 bases and 8 bases respectively, with 30 bases between them. The CDR3 reads CASGLSLSGSTGPRYGYTF. In nucleotides, the CDR3 is TGTGCTAGTGGTTTGTCTCTCTCGGGCTCGACTGGGCCGAGGTACGGCTACACCTTC.

The chain employs TRBV9 and TRBJ1-1; possible D gene TRBD1, 5 bases. This CDR3 region has 15 residues. Between the trimmed V and J ends, which lost 0 bases and 8 bases, there was a span of 17 bases. Germline loops: CDR1 SGDLS, CDR2 YYNGEE. The chain's CDR3 is CASSVVPQGGGEAFF. In DNA form, the CDR3 reads TGTGCCAGCAGCGTAGTACCTCAGGGTGGTGGAGAAGCTTTCTTT. Together with reference TRBV9 and TRBJ1-1, the CDR3 gives the full variable domain: DSGVTQTPKHLITATGQRVTLRCSPRSGDLSVYWYQQSLDQGLQFLIQYYNGEERAKGNILERFSAQQFPDLHSELNLSSLELGDSALYFCASSVVPQGGGEAFFGQGTRLTVV.

This clone is a singleton in its sample. The gene calls are TRBV7-3 and TRBJ2-2, with D tentatively TRBD1 (6 bases). Trimming left V 5 bases short and J 1 base short, with 11 bases between. The CDR3 totals 15 residues. Germline CDR1 and CDR2: SGHTA and FQGTGA. The CDR3 protein is CASSLDRRNTGELFF. The CDR3 DNA follows: TGTGCCAGCAGCCTTGACAGGCGGAACACCGGGGAGCTGTTTTTT.

The chain combines TRBV7-9 with TRBJ2-7; 12 nucleotides line up with TRBD2. The CDR3 runs to 18 residues. CDR1 and CDR2 (germline): SEHNR, FQNEAQ (reference sequence). The V and J ends lost 0 bases and 1 base, in that order; junction bases with no gene match: 7. CDR3 in amino acids: CASSLAGGLAGSSYEQYF. CDR3 bases: TGTGCCAGCAGCTTAGCGGGAGGACTAGCGGGATCGTCCTACGAGCAGTACTTC. The complete variable domain, with remaining parts taken from reference TRBV7-9 and TRBJ2-7, reads DTGVSQNPRHKITKRGQNVTFRCDPISEHNRLYWYRQTLGQGPEFLTYFQNEAQLEKSRLLSDRFSAERPKGSFSTLEIQRTEQGDSAMYLCASSLAGGLAGSSYEQYFGPGTRLTVT.

The rearrangement joins TRBV11-2 to TRBJ1-4; D is ambiguous. Trimming pared 5 bases from V and 4 bases from J, leaving 17 bases between. Germline values: CDR1 SGHAT, CDR2 FQNNGV. The CDR3 loop spans 16 amino acids. Here the CDR3 reads CASSRNGGHINEKLFF. CDR3 bases: TGTGCCAGCAGCCGAAACGGTGGGCACATTAATGAAAAACTGTTTTTT.